The sequence of this T cell receptor (beta chain) was determined in a study of blood T cell repertoires in COVID-19. V trimming: 7 bases; J trimming: 5 bases; junction bases outside the gene matches: 10. The germline V gene encodes CDR1 SGHRS and CDR2 YFSETQ. The CDR3 consists of 15 residues. Measured with immunoSEQ multiplex PCR; TCRdb has only the in-frame clones, and not every one. The sample shows some 62,000 clones, roughly 80% of them seen only once. Material for sequencing was PBMCs or T cells enriched from blood (not recorded which). This TCR was recovered from a middle-aged woman with acute COVID-19. The gene calls are TRBV5-1 and TRBJ2-1, with 9 positions matching TRBD1. Written as DNA, the CDR3 is TGCGCCAGCGGGAAAGAGGGGGACAGGGACAATGAGCAGTTCTTC. This encodes CASGKEGDRDNEQFF.